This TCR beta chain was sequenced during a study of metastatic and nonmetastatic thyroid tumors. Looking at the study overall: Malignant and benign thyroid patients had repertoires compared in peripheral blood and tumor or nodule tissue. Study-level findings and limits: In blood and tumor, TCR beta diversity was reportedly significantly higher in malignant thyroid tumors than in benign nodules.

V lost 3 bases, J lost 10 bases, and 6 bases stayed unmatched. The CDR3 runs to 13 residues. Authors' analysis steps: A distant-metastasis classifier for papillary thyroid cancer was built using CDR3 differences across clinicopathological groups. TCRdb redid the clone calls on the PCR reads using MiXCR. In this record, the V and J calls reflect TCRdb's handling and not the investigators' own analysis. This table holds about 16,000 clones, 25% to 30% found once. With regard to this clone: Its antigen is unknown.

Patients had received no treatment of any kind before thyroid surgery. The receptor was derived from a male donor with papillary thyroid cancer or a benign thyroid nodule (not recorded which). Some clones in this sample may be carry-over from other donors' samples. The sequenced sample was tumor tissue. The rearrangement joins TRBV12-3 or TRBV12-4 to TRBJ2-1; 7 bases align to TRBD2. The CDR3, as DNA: TGTGCCAGCAGTTTCTCGGCGGGGGTGGAGCAGTTCTTC. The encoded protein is CASSFSAGVEQFF.